This is a list of T cell receptor beta chains from one sample in a study of beta chain features in type 1 diabetes. Repertoires were generated with immunoSEQ multiplex PCR, while TCRdb's copy carries only in-frame clones and drops some. The sample gives almost 350,000 clones, approximately 9.9% of which show up once; roughly 1% is in the top ten. The sequenced sample consisted of central memory CD4+ T cells from blood. These receptors were collected from a man younger than 45 with type 1 diabetes. The CDR3 runs from the conserved cysteine through the conserved F or W. Each record gives: J gene, V gene, D gene, clone size, CDR3 DNA, CDR3 protein. D genes are given only for firm matches. Size values are once, few and many counts, or a class for expanded clones, and some rows have none.

j_call: TRBJ1-2
v_call: TRBV28
d_call: .
clone_size: .
cdr3_nt: TGTGCCAGCAGTTTATCGCCAGGGTCTAACTATGGCTACACCTTC
cdr3_aa: CASSLSPGSNYGYTF

j_call: TRBJ2-3
v_call: TRBV29-1
d_call: .
clone_size: .
cdr3_nt: TGCAGCGTTCATAGGCAATATGGGGAGTATTTT
cdr3_aa: CSVHRQYGEYF

j_call: TRBJ2-7
v_call: TRBV2
d_call: .
clone_size: few
cdr3_nt: TGTGCCAGCAGTGAAGATGGGCAGTTCTACGAGCAGTACTTC
cdr3_aa: CASSEDGQFYEQYF

j_call: TRBJ2-1
v_call: TRBV18
d_call: .
clone_size: .
cdr3_nt: TGTGCCAGCTCACCACCGTCCGGGAACAATGAGCAGTTCTTC
cdr3_aa: CASSPPSGNNEQFF

j_call: TRBJ1-4
v_call: TRBV30
d_call: .
clone_size: few
cdr3_nt: TGTGCCTGGGGAAGGGGTGAAAAACTGTTTTTT
cdr3_aa: CAWGRGEKLFF

j_call: TRBJ1-1
v_call: TRBV2
d_call: .
clone_size: few
cdr3_nt: TGTGCCAGCAGTGAATTGGGGGACACTGAAGCTTTCTTT
cdr3_aa: CASSELGDTEAFF

j_call: TRBJ2-3
v_call: TRBV6-5
d_call: .
clone_size: few
cdr3_nt: TGTGCCAGCAGTCGTCCGGGACTTGGCACAGATACGCAGTATTTT
cdr3_aa: CASSRPGLGTDTQYF

j_call: TRBJ2-3
v_call: TRBV18
d_call: .
clone_size: .
cdr3_nt: TGTGCCAGCTCACCACTTGTTTCAGGGGCAGATACGCAGTATTTT
cdr3_aa: CASSPLVSGADTQYF

j_call: TRBJ2-7
v_call: TRBV6-5
d_call: .
clone_size: .
cdr3_nt: TGTGCCAGCAGGCGGACTGGGACTTCTCCCGAGCAGTACTTC
cdr3_aa: CASRRTGTSPEQYF

j_call: TRBJ2-3
v_call: TRBV5-1
d_call: TRBD2
clone_size: few
cdr3_nt: TGCGCCAGCAGCTTGGACCTGCGGGGAGGGGGCACAGATACGCAGTATTTT
cdr3_aa: CASSLDLRGGGTDTQYF

j_call: TRBJ2-5
v_call: TRBV7-9
d_call: .
clone_size: .
cdr3_nt: TGTGCCAGCAGCTTAGCGCCCAGCGAAAAAGAGACCCAGTACTTC
cdr3_aa: CASSLAPSEKETQYF

j_call: TRBJ2-1
v_call: TRBV4-3
d_call: TRBD2
clone_size: few
cdr3_nt: TGCGCCAGCAGCGTCGGGGGCGGGGGGAGCTATGAGCAGTTCTTC
cdr3_aa: CASSVGGGGSYEQFF

j_call: TRBJ1-2
v_call: TRBV5-8
d_call: TRBD1
clone_size: few
cdr3_nt: TGTGCCAGCAGCTTAAAATCCGGGACAGCTAACTATGGCTACACCTTC
cdr3_aa: CASSLKSGTANYGYTF

j_call: TRBJ2-3
v_call: TRBV7-2
d_call: .
clone_size: .
cdr3_nt: TGTGCCAGCAGCCTTATCGGACAGCGGTCGTCTACAGATACGCAGTATTTT
cdr3_aa: CASSLIGQRSSTDTQYF

j_call: TRBJ2-7
v_call: TRBV9
d_call: .
clone_size: .
cdr3_nt: TGTGCCAGCAGCGTACAGGGAGCAAGCGAGCAGTACTTC
cdr3_aa: CASSVQGASEQYF

j_call: TRBJ1-2
v_call: TRBV4-1
d_call: .
clone_size: .
cdr3_nt: TGCGCCAGCAGCCAAGAGATGTCAATTGGCTACACCTTC
cdr3_aa: CASSQEMSIGYTF

j_call: TRBJ1-5
v_call: TRBV7-9
d_call: .
clone_size: few
cdr3_nt: TGTGCCAGCAGCTTATGGCTAAGGGATCAGCCCCAGCATTTT
cdr3_aa: CASSLWLRDQPQHF

j_call: TRBJ2-7
v_call: TRBV28
d_call: .
clone_size: .
cdr3_nt: TGTGCCAGCAGCCTCCGGGACCGGGGCAGGGGTGAGCAGTACTTC
cdr3_aa: CASSLRDRGRGEQYF

j_call: TRBJ1-1
v_call: TRBV21-1
d_call: .
clone_size: .
cdr3_nt: TGTGCCAGCAGCAAGTTGGCCAGGGGAGAAACTGAAGCTTTCTTT
cdr3_aa: CASSKLARGETEAFF

j_call: TRBJ2-7
v_call: TRBV30
d_call: TRBD1
clone_size: .
cdr3_nt: TGTGCCTGGAGCCAAGACAGGGACCACGAGCAGTACTTC
cdr3_aa: CAWSQDRDHEQYF

j_call: TRBJ1-4
v_call: TRBV5-1
d_call: .
clone_size: few
cdr3_nt: TGCGCCAGCAGCTTGGGGCTGGGGGCGGATGAAAAACTGTTTTTT
cdr3_aa: CASSLGLGADEKLFF

j_call: TRBJ1-2
v_call: TRBV6-1
d_call: TRBD1
clone_size: few
cdr3_nt: TGTGCCAGCAGTGAAGGGACAGGACGCTATGGCTACACCTTC
cdr3_aa: CASSEGTGRYGYTF

j_call: TRBJ2-1
v_call: TRBV5-1
d_call: .
clone_size: few
cdr3_nt: TGCGCCAGCAGGGGGCAGAGCTCCTACAATGAGCAGTTCTTC
cdr3_aa: CASRGQSSYNEQFF

j_call: TRBJ2-1
v_call: TRBV9
d_call: .
clone_size: few
cdr3_nt: TGTGCCAGCAGCGAAAGATCCAACAACGGGTTAAGCTCCTACAATGAGCAGTTCTTC
cdr3_aa: CASSERSNNGLSSYNEQFF

j_call: TRBJ1-5
v_call: TRBV15
d_call: .
clone_size: .
cdr3_nt: TGTGCCACCTCCGCCGGGAGCAATCAGCCCCAGCATTTT
cdr3_aa: CATSAGSNQPQHF

j_call: TRBJ1-2
v_call: TRBV4-3
d_call: .
clone_size: .
cdr3_nt: TGCGCCAGCAGCCAAGGGGGGACGAAAGCTAACTATGGCTACACCTTC
cdr3_aa: CASSQGGTKANYGYTF

j_call: TRBJ2-3
v_call: TRBV7-9
d_call: TRBD1
clone_size: .
cdr3_nt: TGTGCCAGCAGCCGACAGGGCCAAAGCACAGATACGCAGTATTTT
cdr3_aa: CASSRQGQSTDTQYF

j_call: TRBJ2-1
v_call: TRBV7-9
d_call: TRBD2
clone_size: few
cdr3_nt: TGTGCCAGCAGCTTCCCTAGCGGGGGTGACATCTACAATGAGCAGTTCTTC
cdr3_aa: CASSFPSGGDIYNEQFF

j_call: TRBJ1-5
v_call: TRBV6-6
d_call: .
clone_size: few
cdr3_nt: TGTGCCAGCAGTGGAGGGGTAGGCATCAAGCCCCAGCATTTT
cdr3_aa: CASSGGVGIKPQHF

j_call: TRBJ1-5
v_call: TRBV19
d_call: TRBD1
clone_size: .
cdr3_nt: TGTGCCAGTAGTATCCCTGTTGATTGGACAGGGGACAATCAGCCCCAGCATTTT
cdr3_aa: CASSIPVDWTGDNQPQHF

j_call: TRBJ1-2
v_call: TRBV28
d_call: .
clone_size: few
cdr3_nt: TGTGCCAGCAGTCCCCTGGCAGGGGTGGATGGCTACACCTTC
cdr3_aa: CASSPLAGVDGYTF

j_call: TRBJ2-5
v_call: TRBV7-9
d_call: TRBD1
clone_size: few
cdr3_nt: TGTGCCAGCAGCTTTGGACAGGCAGAGACCCAGTACTTC
cdr3_aa: CASSFGQAETQYF

j_call: TRBJ2-3
v_call: TRBV5-1
d_call: TRBD1
clone_size: .
cdr3_nt: TGCGCCAGCAGCTTCGGGACAGGGACCACAGATACGCAGTATTTT
cdr3_aa: CASSFGTGTTDTQYF

j_call: TRBJ1-4
v_call: TRBV29-1
d_call: .
clone_size: many
cdr3_nt: TGCAGCGTTGTGGAATATGAAAAACTGTTTTTT
cdr3_aa: CSVVEYEKLFF